These T cell receptor beta chains were read from a single sample in a study of T cell responses to AZD1222 COVID-19 vaccine. This table comes from immunoSEQ multiplex PCR, and its TCRdb copy is limited to in-frame clones, with some not included. Here the sample spans about 120,000 clones, more than 85% being singletons. Here the sequenced sample was peripheral blood, taken on day 0 of AZD1222 vaccination. These receptors originate from an adult in good health. Each CDR3 is given with its conserved first and last residue. The D gene is left open where the match is weak. The listing skips clone size in some rows; elsewhere it reads once, few, many or a size class.

clone size: .; J gene: TRBJ2-2; V gene: TRBV7-3; D gene: .; CDR3 protein: CASSSWTVNTGELFF; CDR3 DNA: TGTGCCAGCAGCTCCTGGACAGTGAACACCGGGGAGCTGTTTTTT
clone size: .; J gene: TRBJ2-1; V gene: TRBV4-3; D gene: .; CDR3 protein: CASSQDLDNEQFF; CDR3 DNA: TGCGCCAGCAGCCAAGATCTCGACAATGAGCAGTTCTTC
clone size: .; J gene: TRBJ1-5; V gene: TRBV5-1; D gene: TRBD1; CDR3 protein: CASSLGTGERQPQHF; CDR3 DNA: TGCGCCAGCAGCTTGGGGACAGGGGAGCGTCAGCCCCAGCATTTT
clone size: .; J gene: TRBJ1-2; V gene: TRBV12-3/TRBV12-4; D gene: TRBD1; CDR3 protein: CASTPGTAYGYTF; CDR3 DNA: TGTGCCAGCACCCCAGGGACAGCGTATGGCTACACCTTC
clone size: .; J gene: TRBJ1-4; V gene: TRBV3-1/TRBV3-2; D gene: .; CDR3 protein: CASSQETAATNEKLFF; CDR3 DNA: TGTGCCAGCAGCCAAGAAACAGCAGCAACTAATGAAAAACTGTTTTTT
clone size: .; J gene: TRBJ1-2; V gene: TRBV12-3/TRBV12-4; D gene: TRBD1; CDR3 protein: CASSRTGVGYTF; CDR3 DNA: TGTGCCAGCAGCCGGACAGGGGTTGGCTACACCTTC
clone size: .; J gene: TRBJ1-3; V gene: TRBV6-5; D gene: .; CDR3 protein: CASSSRMASSGNTIYF; CDR3 DNA: TGTGCCAGCAGTTCACGAATGGCGAGCTCTGGAAACACCATATATTTT
clone size: .; J gene: TRBJ2-2; V gene: TRBV7-7; D gene: .; CDR3 protein: CASSFRGTGELFF; CDR3 DNA: TGTGCCAGCAGCTTCAGGGGCACCGGGGAGCTGTTTTTT
clone size: .; J gene: TRBJ2-3; V gene: TRBV12-5; D gene: .; CDR3 protein: CASGLSSYTDTQYF; CDR3 DNA: TGTGCTAGTGGTTTATCCAGCTACACAGATACGCAGTATTTT
clone size: once; J gene: TRBJ2-1; V gene: TRBV10-1; D gene: .; CDR3 protein: CASSEFSREQFF; CDR3 DNA: TGCGCCAGCAGTGAGTTCTCGCGGGAGCAGTTCTTC
clone size: .; J gene: TRBJ1-5; V gene: TRBV19; D gene: .; CDR3 protein: CASTPIRTENQPQHF; CDR3 DNA: TGTGCCAGTACCCCCATCCGGACAGAGAATCAGCCCCAGCATTTT
clone size: .; J gene: TRBJ2-7; V gene: TRBV4-3; D gene: .; CDR3 protein: CASSQDRAGYEQYF; CDR3 DNA: TGCGCCAGCAGCCAAGACCGGGCGGGCTACGAGCAGTACTTC
clone size: .; J gene: TRBJ1-2; V gene: TRBV21-1; D gene: .; CDR3 protein: CASSKGDRGTNYGYTF; CDR3 DNA: TGTGCCAGCAGCAAAGGGGACAGGGGGACTAACTATGGCTACACCTTC
clone size: .; J gene: TRBJ1-1; V gene: TRBV6-5; D gene: .; CDR3 protein: CASSPGSTEAFF; CDR3 DNA: TGTGCCAGCAGCCCCGGGTCCACTGAAGCTTTCTTT
clone size: .; J gene: TRBJ2-2; V gene: TRBV6-5; D gene: .; CDR3 protein: CASRAPAATGELFF; CDR3 DNA: TGTGCCAGCAGGGCCCCCGCGGCCACCGGGGAGCTGTTTTTT
clone size: .; J gene: TRBJ1-2; V gene: TRBV5-1; D gene: TRBD1; CDR3 protein: CASSSGQGRNYGYTF; CDR3 DNA: TGCGCCAGCAGCTCTGGACAGGGGAGAAACTATGGCTACACCTTC